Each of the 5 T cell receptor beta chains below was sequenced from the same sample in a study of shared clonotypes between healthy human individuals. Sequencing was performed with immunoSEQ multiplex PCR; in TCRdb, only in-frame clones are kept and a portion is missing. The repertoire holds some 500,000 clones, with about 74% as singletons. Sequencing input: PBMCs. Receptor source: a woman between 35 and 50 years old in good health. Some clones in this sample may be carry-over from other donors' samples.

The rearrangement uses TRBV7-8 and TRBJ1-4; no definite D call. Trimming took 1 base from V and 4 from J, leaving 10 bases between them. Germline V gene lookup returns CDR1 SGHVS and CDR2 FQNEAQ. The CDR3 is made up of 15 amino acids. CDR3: CASSLGLNLNEKLFF. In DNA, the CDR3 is TGTGCCAGCAGCTTAGGACTGAACCTTAATGAAAAACTGTTTTTT.

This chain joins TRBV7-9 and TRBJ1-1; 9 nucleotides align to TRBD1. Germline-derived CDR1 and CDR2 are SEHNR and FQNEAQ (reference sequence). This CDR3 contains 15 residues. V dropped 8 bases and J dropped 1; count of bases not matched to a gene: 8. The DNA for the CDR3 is TGTGCCAGCCAGGGACAGGGTCGACCGAACACTGAAGCTTTCTTT. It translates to CASQGQGRPNTEAFF.

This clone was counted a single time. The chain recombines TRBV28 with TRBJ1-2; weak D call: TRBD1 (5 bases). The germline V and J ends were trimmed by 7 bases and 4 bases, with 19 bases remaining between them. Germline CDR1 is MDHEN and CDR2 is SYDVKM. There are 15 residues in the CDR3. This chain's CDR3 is CASTPGGSGRYGYTF. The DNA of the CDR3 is TGTGCCAGCACGCCCGGGGGGTCCGGGCGCTATGGCTACACCTTC.

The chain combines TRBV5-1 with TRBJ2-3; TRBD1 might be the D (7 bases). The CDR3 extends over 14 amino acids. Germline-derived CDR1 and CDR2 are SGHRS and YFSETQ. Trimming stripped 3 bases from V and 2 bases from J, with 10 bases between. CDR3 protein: CASSSGGSTDTQYF. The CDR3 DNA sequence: TGCGCCAGCAGCTCAGGGGGGTCCACAGATACGCAGTATTTT.

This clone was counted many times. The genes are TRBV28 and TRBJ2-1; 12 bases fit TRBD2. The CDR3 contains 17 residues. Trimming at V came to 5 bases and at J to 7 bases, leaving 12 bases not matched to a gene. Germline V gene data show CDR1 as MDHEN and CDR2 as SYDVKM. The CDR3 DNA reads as TGTGCCAGCAGTCACGGGCTAGCGGGAGGGGGGAGGAATGAGCAGTTCTTC. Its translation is CASSHGLAGGGRNEQFF.